This T cell receptor beta chain is from a study of T cell changes during pregnancy in multiple sclerosis. CDR1 is SGHTS and CDR2 is YDEGEE in the germline V gene. This CDR3 comprises 15 residues. Trimming removed 0 bases from V and 5 bases from J; junction bases left unmatched: 5. Generated by immunoSEQ multiplex PCR, the TCRdb table keeps only in-frame clones and is missing some. The sample includes approximately 100,000 clones, just under 95% seen only once; the top ten take approximately 1.6%. Only one count was recorded for this clone. The chain carries TRBV5-8 and TRBJ1-1, with 9 bases aligning to TRBD1. The sequence was collected from a female donor with multiple sclerosis, enrolled in a pregnancy study. The specimen comprised peripheral blood, sampled after pregnancy. In DNA form, the CDR3 reads TGTGCCAGCAGCTTGGAGACAGGGGGGGGGACTGAAGCTTTCTTT. This gives the protein CASSLETGGGTEAFF. The full variable domain, its missing parts supplied by reference TRBV5-8 and TRBJ1-1, is EAGVTQSPTHLIKTRGQQATLRCSPISGHTSVYWYQQALGLGLQFLLWYDEGEERNRGNFPPRFSGRQFPNYSSELNVNALELEDSALYLCASSLETGGGTEAFFGQGTRLTVV.